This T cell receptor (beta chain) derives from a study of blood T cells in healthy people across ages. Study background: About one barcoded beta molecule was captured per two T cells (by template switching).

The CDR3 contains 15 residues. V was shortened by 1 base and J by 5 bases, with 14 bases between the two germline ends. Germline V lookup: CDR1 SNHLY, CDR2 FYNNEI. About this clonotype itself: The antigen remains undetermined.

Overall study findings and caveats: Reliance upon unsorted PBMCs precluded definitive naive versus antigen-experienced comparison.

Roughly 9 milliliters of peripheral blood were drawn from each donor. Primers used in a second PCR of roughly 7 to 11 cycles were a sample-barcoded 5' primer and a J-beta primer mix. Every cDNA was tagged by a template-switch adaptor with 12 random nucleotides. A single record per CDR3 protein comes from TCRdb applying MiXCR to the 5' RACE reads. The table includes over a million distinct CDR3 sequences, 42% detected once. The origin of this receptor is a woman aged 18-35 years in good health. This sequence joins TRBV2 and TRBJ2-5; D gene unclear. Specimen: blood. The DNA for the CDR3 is TGTGCCAGCAGTGAAGGCTACAACCTTCGGGAGACCCAGTACTTC. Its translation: CASSEGYNLRETQYF.